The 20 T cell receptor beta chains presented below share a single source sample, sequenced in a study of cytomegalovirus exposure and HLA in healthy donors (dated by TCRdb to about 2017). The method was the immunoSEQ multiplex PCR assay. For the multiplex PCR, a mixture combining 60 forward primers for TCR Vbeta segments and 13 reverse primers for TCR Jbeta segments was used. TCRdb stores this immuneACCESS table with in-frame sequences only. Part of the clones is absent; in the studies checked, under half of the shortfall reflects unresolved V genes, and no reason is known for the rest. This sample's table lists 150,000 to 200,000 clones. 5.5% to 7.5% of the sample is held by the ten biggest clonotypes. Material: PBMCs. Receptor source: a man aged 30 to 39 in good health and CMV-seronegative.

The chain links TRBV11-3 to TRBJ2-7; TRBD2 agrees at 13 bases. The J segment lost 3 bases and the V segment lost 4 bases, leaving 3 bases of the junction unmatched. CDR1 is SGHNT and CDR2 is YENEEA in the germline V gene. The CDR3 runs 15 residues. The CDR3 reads CASSSWTSGGYEQYF. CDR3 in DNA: TGTGCCAGCAGCTCATGGACTAGCGGGGGCTACGAGCAGTACTTC.

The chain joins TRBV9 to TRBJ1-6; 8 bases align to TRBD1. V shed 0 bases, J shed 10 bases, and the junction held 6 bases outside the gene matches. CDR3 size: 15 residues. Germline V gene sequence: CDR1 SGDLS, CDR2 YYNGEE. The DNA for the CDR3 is TGTGCCAGCAGCGTAGCGGACAGGGCAATGTCACCCCTCCACTTT. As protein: CASSVADRAMSPLHF.

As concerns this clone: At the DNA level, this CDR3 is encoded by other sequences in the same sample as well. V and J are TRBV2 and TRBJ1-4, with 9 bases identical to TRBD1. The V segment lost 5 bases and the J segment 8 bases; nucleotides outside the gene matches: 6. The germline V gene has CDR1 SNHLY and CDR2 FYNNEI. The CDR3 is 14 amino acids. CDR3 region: CASSLDRGNEKLFF. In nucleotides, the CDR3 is TGTGCCAGCAGTCTAGACAGGGGGAACGAAAAACTGTTTTTT. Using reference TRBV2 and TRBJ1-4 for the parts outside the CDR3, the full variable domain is EPEVTQTPSHQVTQMGQEVILRCVPISNHLYFYWYRQILGQKVEFLVSFYNNEISEKSEIFDDQFSVERPDGSNFTLKIRSTKLEDSAMYFCASSLDRGNEKLFFGSGTQLSVL.

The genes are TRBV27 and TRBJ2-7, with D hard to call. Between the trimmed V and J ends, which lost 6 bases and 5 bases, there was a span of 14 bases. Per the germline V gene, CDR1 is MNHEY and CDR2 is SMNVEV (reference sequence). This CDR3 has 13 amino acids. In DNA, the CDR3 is TGTGCCAGCAGCCATACCGTGAGTGACGAGCAGTACTTC. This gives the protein CASSHTVSDEQYF.

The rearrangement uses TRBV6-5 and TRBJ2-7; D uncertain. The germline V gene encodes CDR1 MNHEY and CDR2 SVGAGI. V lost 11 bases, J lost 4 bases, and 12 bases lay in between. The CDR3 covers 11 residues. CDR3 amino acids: CAAGPVYEQYF. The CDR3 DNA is TGTGCCGCTGGGCCGGTATACGAGCAGTACTTC.

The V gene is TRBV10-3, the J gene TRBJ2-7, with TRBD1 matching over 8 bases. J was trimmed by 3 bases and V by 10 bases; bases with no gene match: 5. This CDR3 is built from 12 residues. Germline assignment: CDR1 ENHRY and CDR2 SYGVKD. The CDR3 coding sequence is TGTGCCAACGGACAGGGTTTCTACGAGCAGTACTTC. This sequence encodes CANGQGFYEQYF.

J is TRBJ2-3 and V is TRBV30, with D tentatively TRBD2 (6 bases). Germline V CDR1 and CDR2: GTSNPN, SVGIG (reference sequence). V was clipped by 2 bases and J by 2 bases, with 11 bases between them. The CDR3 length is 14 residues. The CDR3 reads CAWSPTSNTDTQYF. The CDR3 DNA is TGTGCCTGGAGTCCGACTAGTAACACAGATACGCAGTATTTT.

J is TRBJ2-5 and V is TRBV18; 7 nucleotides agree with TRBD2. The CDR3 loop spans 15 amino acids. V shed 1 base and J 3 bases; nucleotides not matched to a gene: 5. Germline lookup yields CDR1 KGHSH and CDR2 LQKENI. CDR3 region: CASSPRGAGEETQYF. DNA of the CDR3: TGTGCCAGCTCACCACGAGGTGCGGGGGAAGAGACCCAGTACTTC.

CDR3 in amino acids: CASSHLGGEAFF. Here the CDR3 DNA reads TGCGCCAGCAGCCACCTCGGAGGGGAAGCTTTCTTT. The chain couples TRBV4-3 to TRBJ1-1; unclear D gene. CDR1 and CDR2 from the germline V gene are LGHNA and YSLEER. The CDR3 loop spans 12 amino acids. The V end was cut by 3 bases, the J end by 8 bases, with 10 bases between.

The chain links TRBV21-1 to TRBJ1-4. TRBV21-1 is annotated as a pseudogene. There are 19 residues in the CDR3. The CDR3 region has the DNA TGTGCCAGCAGCAAAGAAGCGAGGCGCGGGAACTCAACTAATGAAAAACTGTTTTTT. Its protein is CASSKEARRGNSTNEKLFF.

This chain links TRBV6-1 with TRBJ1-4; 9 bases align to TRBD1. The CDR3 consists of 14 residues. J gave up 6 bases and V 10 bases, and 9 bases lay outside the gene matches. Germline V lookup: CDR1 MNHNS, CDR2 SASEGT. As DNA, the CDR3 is TGTGCCACCTTTTATACAGGGGGCGATGAAAAACTGTTTTTT. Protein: CATFYTGGDEKLFF.

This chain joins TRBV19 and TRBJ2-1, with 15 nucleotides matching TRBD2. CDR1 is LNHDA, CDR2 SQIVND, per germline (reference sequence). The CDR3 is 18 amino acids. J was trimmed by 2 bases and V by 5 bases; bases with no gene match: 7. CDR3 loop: CASSGRTSGRAAYNEQFF. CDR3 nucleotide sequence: TGTGCCAGTAGTGGACGGACTAGCGGGAGGGCGGCCTACAATGAGCAGTTCTTC. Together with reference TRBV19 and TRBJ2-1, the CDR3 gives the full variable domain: DGGITQSPKYLFRKEGQNVTLSCEQNLNHDAMYWYRQDPGQGLRLIYYSQIVNDFQKGDIAEGYSVSREKKESFPLTVTSAQKNPTAFYLCASSGRTSGRAAYNEQFFGPGTRLTVL.

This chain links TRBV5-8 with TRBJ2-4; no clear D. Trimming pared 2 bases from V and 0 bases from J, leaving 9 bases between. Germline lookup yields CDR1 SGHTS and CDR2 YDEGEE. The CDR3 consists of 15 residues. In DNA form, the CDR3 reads TGTGCCAGCAGCTTCCAGGTACTAGCCAAAAACATTCAGTACTTC. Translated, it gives CASSFQVLAKNIQYF.

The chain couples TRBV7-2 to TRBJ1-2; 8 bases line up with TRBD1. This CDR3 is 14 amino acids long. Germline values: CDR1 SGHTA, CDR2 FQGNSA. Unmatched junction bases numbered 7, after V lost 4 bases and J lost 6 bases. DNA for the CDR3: TGTGCCAGCAGCTCGACAGGGGCGGGGGATGGCTACACCTTC. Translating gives CASSSTGAGDGYTF.

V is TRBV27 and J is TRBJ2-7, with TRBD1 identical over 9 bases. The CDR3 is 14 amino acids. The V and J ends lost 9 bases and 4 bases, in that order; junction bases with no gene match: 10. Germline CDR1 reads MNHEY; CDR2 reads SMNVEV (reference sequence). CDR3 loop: CASHPLDRGYEQYF. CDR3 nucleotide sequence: TGTGCCAGTCACCCATTGGACAGGGGTTACGAGCAGTACTTC.

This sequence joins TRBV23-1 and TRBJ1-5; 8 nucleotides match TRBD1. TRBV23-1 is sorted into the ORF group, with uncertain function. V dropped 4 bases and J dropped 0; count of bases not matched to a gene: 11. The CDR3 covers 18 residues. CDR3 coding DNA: TGCGCCAGCAGTCGGTCGACAGGGGAAGATTTTAGCAATCAGCCCCAGCATTTT. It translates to CASSRSTGEDFSNQPQHF.

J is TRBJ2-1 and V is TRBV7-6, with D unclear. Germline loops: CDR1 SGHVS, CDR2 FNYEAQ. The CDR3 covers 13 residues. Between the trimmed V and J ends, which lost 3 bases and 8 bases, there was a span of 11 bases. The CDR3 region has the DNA TGTGCCAGCAGCTTTGCTAGTATCTATGAGCAGTTCTTC. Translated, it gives CASSFASIYEQFF. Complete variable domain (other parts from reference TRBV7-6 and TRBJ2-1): GAGVSQSPRYKVTKRGQDVALRCDPISGHVSLYWYRQALGQGPEFLTYFNYEAQQDKSGLPNDRFSAERPEGSISTLTIQRTEQRDSAMYRCASSFASIYEQFFGPGTRLTVL.

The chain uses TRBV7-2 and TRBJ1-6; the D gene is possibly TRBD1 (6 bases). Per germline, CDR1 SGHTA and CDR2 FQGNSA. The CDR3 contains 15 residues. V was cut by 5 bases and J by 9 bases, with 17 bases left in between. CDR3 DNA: TGTGCCAGCAGCCCAAGGCAGGGGTCCTCTTCACCCCTCCACTTT. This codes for CASSPRQGSSSPLHF.

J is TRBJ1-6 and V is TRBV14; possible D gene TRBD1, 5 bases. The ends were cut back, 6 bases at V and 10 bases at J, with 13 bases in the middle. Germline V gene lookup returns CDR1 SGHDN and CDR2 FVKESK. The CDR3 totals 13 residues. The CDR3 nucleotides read TGTGCCAGCAGTGGGCAGGGAAACTCACCCCTCCACTTT. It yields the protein CASSGQGNSPLHF.

The CDR3 reads CASSHQGAVTTEAFF. The DNA for the CDR3 is TGCGCCAGCAGCCACCAGGGGGCTGTGACCACTGAAGCTTTCTTT. This chain connects TRBV4-1 to TRBJ1-1, with 8 bases fitting TRBD1. The germline CDR1 and CDR2 sequences are MGHRA and YSYEKL. The CDR3 is 15 residues long. Trimming at V came to 3 bases and at J to 4 bases, leaving 7 bases not matched to a gene.